Following are 11 T cell receptor beta chains from one sample sequenced in a study of patients and donors after allogeneic stem cell transplantation. TCRdb passed the RT-PCR reads through MiXCR, listing each CDR3 protein once. The table records about 57,000 distinct CDR3 sequences, about 14% of them present only once. Sequencing input: blood, either unsorted or a sorted T cell fraction (not recorded which). The receptors here all came from a human donor who was either an allogeneic HSCT recipient or a stem cell or donor lymphocyte infusion donor (not recorded which). It is not recorded whose cells these are; they may come from a transplant donor.

This clonotype occurred many times. This CDR3 is CSARDQGPGAWPGEKLFF. The CDR3 bases are TGCAGTGCTAGAGATCAGGGGCCAGGTGCCTGGCCGGGTGAAAAACTGTTTTTT. This chain links TRBV20-1 with TRBJ1-4; perhaps TRBD1 as D (6 bases). Trimming cost V 0 bases and J 7 bases, with 24 bases left between them. Germline V gene sequence: CDR1 DFQATT, CDR2 SNEGSKA (reference sequence). The CDR3 runs 18 residues.

This clonotype was counted between two and nine times. V is TRBV2 and J is TRBJ1-6, with D uncertain. This CDR3 spans 12 amino acids. Trimming removed 6 bases from V and 5 bases from J, with 5 bases in between. Germline V gene lookup returns CDR1 SNHLY and CDR2 FYNNEI. CDR3 nucleotides: TGTGCCAGCAGGGGAAATAATTCACCCCTCCACTTT. This encodes CASRGNNSPLHF.

There are a few counts of this clonotype. V gene TRBV4-2 combines with J gene TRBJ2-7; 10 bases agree with TRBD2. This CDR3 contains 16 residues. Trimming cost V 3 bases and J 1 base; bases outside gene matches: 6. Germline V gives CDR1 LGHNA, CDR2 YNFKEQ. The CDR3 DNA reads TGTGCCAGCAGCCATTTAGCGGGAGGAATTTCCTACGAGCAGTACTTC. Amino acid sequence: CASSHLAGGISYEQYF.

This clonotype was counted a few times. V gene TRBV6-2 or TRBV6-3 combines with J gene TRBJ2-7; D tentatively fits TRBD1 or TRBD2 (5 bases each). Germline CDR1 and CDR2: MNHEY and SVGEGT. Trimming pared 2 bases from V and 4 bases from J, leaving 12 bases between. The length of the CDR3 is 14 residues. CDR3 residues: CASSYDFGAYEQYF. DNA of the CDR3: TGTGCCAGCAGTTACGATTTCGGGGCTTACGAGCAGTACTTC.

This clonotype was seen ten or more times. The CDR3 region has the DNA TGTGCCAGCAGCCCCCCAGGGGCTGAGCCCCAGCATTTT. Protein sequence: CASSPPGAEPQHF. V and J are TRBV11-2 and TRBJ1-5, with a tentative D call TRBD1 (6 bases). Trimming cost V 5 bases and J 8 bases, with 13 bases left between them. This CDR3 has 13 residues. Germline-derived CDR1 and CDR2 are SGHAT and FQNNGV.

This clonotype was found many times. The rearrangement uses TRBV5-6 and TRBJ1-5; D is undetermined. This CDR3 spans 15 amino acids. Trimming stripped 0 bases from V and 1 base from J, with 8 bases between. In germline, CDR1 is SGHDT, CDR2 YYEEEE. In DNA, the CDR3 is TGTGCCAGCAGCTTGGGGGCGCAAAGCAATCAGCCCCAGCATTTT. Its translation is CASSLGAQSNQPQHF.

In its sample, this clonotype was seen a few times. This chain joins TRBV12-3 or TRBV12-4 and TRBJ2-5, with D perhaps matching TRBD1 (5 bases). With 2 bases removed from V and 3 bases from J, the gap between germline ends came to 10 bases. The CDR3 consists of 14 residues. The CDR3 DNA is TGTGCCAGCAGTTTACGCAGGGTGGAAGAGACCCAGTACTTC. Residues: CASSLRRVEETQYF.

This clonotype was detected a few times. The chain is built from TRBV20-1 and TRBJ1-5, with TRBD1 matching 8 bases. V lost 3 bases, J lost 7 bases, and 11 bases stayed unmatched. The CDR3 is 15 amino acids. Germline values: CDR1 DFQATT, CDR2 SNEGSKA (reference sequence). This CDR3 is CSASGDRGGAQPQHF. The CDR3 bases are TGCAGTGCTAGCGGAGACAGGGGAGGGGCCCAGCCCCAGCATTTT.

This clonotype was observed a handful of times. The chain uses TRBV9 and TRBJ2-3; 12 bases are shared with TRBD2. Germline V gene sequence: CDR1 SGDLS, CDR2 YYNGEE. Trimming cost V 4 bases and J 2 bases; bases outside gene matches: 8. This CDR3 comprises 17 residues. The DNA of the CDR3 is TGTGCCAGCAGCTCCAGACTAGCGGGAGCCTTCACAGATACGCAGTATTTT. It encodes CASSSRLAGAFTDTQYF.

Only a few counts were recorded for this clonotype. The chain's CDR3 is CASSLGSAGNEQYF. The CDR3 DNA is TGCGCCAGCAGCTTGGGGTCTGCAGGGAACGAGCAGTACTTC. This chain joins TRBV5-1 and TRBJ2-7; perhaps TRBD1 as D (5 bases). Trimming took 0 bases from V and 5 from J, leaving 12 bases between them. This CDR3 has 14 residues. The germline gives CDR1 SGHRS, CDR2 YFSETQ. Drawing the rest from reference TRBV5-1 and TRBJ2-7, the complete variable domain is KAGVTQTPRYLIKTRGQQVTLSCSPISGHRSVSWYQQTPGQGLQFLFEYFSETQRNKGNFPGRFSGRQFSNSRSEMNVSTLELGDSALYLCASSLGSAGNEQYFGPGTRLTVT.

There are many counts of this clonotype. The genes are TRBV12-3 or TRBV12-4 and TRBJ1-3, with unresolved D. The CDR3 sequence is 14 residues long. V lost 10 bases, J lost 0 bases, and 13 bases lay in between. CDR3 loop: CATVGLISGNTIYF. CDR3 DNA: TGTGCCACCGTCGGGCTTATCTCTGGAAACACCATATATTTT.